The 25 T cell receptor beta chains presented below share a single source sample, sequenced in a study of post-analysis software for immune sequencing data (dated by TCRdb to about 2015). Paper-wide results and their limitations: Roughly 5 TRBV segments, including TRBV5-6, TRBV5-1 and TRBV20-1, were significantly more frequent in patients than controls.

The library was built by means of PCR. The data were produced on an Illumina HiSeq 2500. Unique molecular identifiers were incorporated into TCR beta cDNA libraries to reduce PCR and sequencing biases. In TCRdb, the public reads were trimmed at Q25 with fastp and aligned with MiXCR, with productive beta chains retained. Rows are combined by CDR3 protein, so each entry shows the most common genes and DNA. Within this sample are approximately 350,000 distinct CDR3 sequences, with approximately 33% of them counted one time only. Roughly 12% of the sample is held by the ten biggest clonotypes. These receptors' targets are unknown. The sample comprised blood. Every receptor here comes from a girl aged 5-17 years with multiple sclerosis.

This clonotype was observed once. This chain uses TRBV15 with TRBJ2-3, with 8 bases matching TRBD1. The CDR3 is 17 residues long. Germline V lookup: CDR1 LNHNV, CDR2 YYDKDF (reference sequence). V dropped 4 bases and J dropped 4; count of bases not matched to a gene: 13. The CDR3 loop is CATSKADRGFRADTQYF. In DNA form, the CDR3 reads TGTGCCACCAGCAAGGCCGACAGGGGATTTCGTGCAGATACGCAGTATTTT. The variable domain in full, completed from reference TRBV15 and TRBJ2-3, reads DAMVIQNPRYQVTQFGKPVTLSCSQTLNHNVMYWYQQKSSQAPKLLFHYYDKDFNNEADTPDNFQSRRPNTSFCFLDIRSPGLGDTAMYLCATSKADRGFRADTQYFGPGTRLTVL.

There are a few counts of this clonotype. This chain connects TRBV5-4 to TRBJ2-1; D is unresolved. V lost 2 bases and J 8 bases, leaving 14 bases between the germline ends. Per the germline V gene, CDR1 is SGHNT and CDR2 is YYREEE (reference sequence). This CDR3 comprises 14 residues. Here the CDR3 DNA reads TGTGCCAGCAGCTTATTTAATGGGAAAGATGAGCAGTTCTTC. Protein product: CASSLFNGKDEQFF.

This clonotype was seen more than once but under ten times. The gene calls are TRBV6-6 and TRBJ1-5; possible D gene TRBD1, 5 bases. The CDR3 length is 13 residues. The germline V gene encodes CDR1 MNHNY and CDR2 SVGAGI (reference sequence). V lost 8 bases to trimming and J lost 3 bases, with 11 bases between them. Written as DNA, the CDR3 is TGTGCCAGCGGGGGTCAATTCAATCAGCCCCAGCATTTT. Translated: CASGGQFNQPQHF.

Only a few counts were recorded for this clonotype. Here the CDR3 reads CASSQTTGPQAYF. The CDR3 DNA sequence: TGTGCCAGCAGCCAAACGACAGGCCCCCAGGCGTATTTT. This chain joins TRBV4-2 and TRBJ2-3, with D possibly matching TRBD1 (6 bases). V was clipped by 2 bases and J by 14 bases, with 17 bases between them. Germline values: CDR1 LGHNA, CDR2 YNFKEQ. The CDR3 is 13 residues long.

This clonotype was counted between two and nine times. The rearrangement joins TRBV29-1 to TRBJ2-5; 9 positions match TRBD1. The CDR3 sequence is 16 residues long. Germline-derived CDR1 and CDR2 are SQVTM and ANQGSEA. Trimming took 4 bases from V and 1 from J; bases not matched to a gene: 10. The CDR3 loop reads CSVAGTGKGFQETQYF. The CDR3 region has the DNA TGCAGCGTTGCCGGGACAGGGAAGGGGTTCCAAGAGACCCAGTACTTC.

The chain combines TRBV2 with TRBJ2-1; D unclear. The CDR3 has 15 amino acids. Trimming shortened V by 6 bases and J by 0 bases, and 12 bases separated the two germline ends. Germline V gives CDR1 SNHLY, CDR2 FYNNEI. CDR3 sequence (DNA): TGTGCCAGCAGATTGGAACCTTACTCCTACAATGAGCAGTTCTTC. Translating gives CASRLEPYSYNEQFF.

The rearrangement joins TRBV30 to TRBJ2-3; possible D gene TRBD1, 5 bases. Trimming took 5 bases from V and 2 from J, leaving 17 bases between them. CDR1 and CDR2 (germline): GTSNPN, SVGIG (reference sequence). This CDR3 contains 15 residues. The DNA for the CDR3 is TGTGCCTGGTCCAAGACAGCTCTCAACACAGATACGCAGTATTTT. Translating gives CAWSKTALNTDTQYF. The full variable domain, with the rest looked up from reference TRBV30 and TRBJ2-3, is SQTIHQWPATLVQPVGSPLSLECTVEGTSNPNLYWYRQAAGRGLQLLFYSVGIGQISSEVPQNLSASRPQDRQFILSSKKLLLSDSGFYLCAWSKTALNTDTQYFGPGTRLTVL.

The CDR3: CASSFSSGDSYNEQFF. CDR3 DNA: TGTGCCAGCAGCTTTTCTAGCGGGGACTCCTACAATGAGCAGTTCTTC. V and J are TRBV7-9 and TRBJ2-1; 9 nucleotides align to TRBD2. The CDR3 spans 16 residues. The V gene end was trimmed by 3 bases and the J gene end by 0 bases; junction bases not matched to a gene: 3. Germline CDR1 and CDR2: SEHNR and FQNEAQ (reference sequence).

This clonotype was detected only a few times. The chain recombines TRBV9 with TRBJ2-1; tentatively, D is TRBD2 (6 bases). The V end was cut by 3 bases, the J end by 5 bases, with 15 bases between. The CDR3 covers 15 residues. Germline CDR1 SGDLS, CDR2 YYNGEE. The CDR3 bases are TGTGCCAGCAGCGGTCGAGGAGGACTACACAATGAGCAGTTCTTC. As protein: CASSGRGGLHNEQFF.

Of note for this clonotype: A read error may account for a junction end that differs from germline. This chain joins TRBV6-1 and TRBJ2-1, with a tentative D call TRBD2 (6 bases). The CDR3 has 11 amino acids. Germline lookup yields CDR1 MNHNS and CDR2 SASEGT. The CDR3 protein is CPWGEHNEQFF. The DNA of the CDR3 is TGCCCTTGGGGGGAACACAATGAGCAGTTCTTC.

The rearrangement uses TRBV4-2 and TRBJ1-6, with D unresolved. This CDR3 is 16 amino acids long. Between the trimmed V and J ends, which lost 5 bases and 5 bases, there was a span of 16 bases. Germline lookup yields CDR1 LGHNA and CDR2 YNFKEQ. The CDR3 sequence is CASSGRAAGNNSPLHF. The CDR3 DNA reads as TGTGCCAGCAGCGGCCGGGCAGCAGGAAATAATTCACCCCTCCACTTT.

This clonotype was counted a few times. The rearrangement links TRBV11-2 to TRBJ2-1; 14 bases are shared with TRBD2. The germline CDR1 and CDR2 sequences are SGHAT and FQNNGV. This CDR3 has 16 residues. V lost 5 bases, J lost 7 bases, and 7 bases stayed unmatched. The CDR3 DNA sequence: TGTGCCAGCAGCGCCGGGACTAGCGGGGGAAATAATGAGCAGTTCTTC. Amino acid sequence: CASSAGTSGGNNEQFF.

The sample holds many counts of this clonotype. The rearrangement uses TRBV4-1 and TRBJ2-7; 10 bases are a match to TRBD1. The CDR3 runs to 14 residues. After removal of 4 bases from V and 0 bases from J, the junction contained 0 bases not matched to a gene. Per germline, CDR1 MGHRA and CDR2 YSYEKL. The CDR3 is CASSRDRGSYEQYF. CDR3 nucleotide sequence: TGCGCCAGCAGCCGGGACAGGGGCTCCTACGAGCAGTACTTC.

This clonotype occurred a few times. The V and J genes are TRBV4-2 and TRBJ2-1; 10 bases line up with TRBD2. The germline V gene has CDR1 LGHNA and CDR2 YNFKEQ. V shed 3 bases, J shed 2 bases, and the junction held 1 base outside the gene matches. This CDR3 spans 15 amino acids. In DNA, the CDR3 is TGTGCCAGCAGCCAGGGGACTAGCGCCTACAATGAGCAGTTCTTC. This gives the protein CASSQGTSAYNEQFF.

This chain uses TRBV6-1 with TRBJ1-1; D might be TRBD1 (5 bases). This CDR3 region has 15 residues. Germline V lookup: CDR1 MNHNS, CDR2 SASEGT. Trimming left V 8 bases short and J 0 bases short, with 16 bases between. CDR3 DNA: TGTGCCAGCCCCTCGCAGGGTCGAATGAACACTGAAGCTTTCTTT. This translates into CASPSQGRMNTEAFF.

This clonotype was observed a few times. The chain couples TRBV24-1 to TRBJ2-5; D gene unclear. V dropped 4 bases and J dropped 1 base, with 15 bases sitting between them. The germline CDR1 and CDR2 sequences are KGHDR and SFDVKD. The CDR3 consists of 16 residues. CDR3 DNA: TGTGCCACCAGTGACCCCTCGGACGGCCTCCAAGAGACCCAGTACTTC. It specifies CATSDPSDGLQETQYF.

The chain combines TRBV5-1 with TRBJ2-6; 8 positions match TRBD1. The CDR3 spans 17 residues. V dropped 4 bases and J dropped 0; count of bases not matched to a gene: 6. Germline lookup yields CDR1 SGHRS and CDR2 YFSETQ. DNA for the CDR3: TGCGCCAGCAGCCCGGACAGGGACAGCTCTGGGGCCAACGTCCTGACTTTC. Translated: CASSPDRDSSGANVLTF.

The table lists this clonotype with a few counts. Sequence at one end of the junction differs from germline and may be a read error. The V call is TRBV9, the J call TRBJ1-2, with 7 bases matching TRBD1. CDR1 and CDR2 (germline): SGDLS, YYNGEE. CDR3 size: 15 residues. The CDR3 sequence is CASGVAIGGPSGYTF. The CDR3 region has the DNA TGTGCCAGCGGCGTAGCGATAGGGGGCCCGTCTGGCTACACCTTC.

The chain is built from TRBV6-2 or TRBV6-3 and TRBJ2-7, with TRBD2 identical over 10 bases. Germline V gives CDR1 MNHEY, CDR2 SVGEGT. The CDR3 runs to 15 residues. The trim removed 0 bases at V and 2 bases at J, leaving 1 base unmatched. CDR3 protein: CASSYSLAGTYEQYF. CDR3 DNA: TGTGCCAGCAGTTACTCACTAGCGGGGACCTACGAGCAGTACTTC.

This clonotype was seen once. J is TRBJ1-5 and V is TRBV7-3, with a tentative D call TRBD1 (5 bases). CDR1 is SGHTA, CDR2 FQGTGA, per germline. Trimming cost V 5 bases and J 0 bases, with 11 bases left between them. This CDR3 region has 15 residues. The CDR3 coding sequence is TGTGCCAGCAGCCAAGATGGGGGTAGCAATCAGCCCCAGCATTTT. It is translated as CASSQDGGSNQPQHF.

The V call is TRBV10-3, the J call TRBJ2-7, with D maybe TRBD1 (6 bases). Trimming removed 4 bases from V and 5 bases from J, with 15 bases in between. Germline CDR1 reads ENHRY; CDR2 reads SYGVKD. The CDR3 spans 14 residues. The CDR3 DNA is TGTGCCATCAGTGTTCAGGGGATTCTGGACGAGCAGTACTTC. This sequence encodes CAISVQGILDEQYF.

The chain's CDR3 is CASSLQGGEQYF. The CDR3 DNA is TGTGCCAGCAGCCTACAGGGGGGAGAGCAGTACTTC. The gene calls are TRBV12-3 or TRBV12-4 and TRBJ2-7; TRBD1 agrees at 8 bases. The CDR3 consists of 12 residues. The V segment lost 6 bases and the J segment 7 bases; nucleotides outside the gene matches: 5.

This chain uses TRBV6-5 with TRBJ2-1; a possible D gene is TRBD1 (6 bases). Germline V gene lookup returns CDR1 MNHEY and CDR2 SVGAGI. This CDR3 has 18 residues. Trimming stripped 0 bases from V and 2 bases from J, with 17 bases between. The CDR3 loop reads CASSYSSGTYITYNEQFF. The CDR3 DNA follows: TGTGCCAGCAGTTACTCTTCAGGGACATACATTACCTACAATGAGCAGTTCTTC.

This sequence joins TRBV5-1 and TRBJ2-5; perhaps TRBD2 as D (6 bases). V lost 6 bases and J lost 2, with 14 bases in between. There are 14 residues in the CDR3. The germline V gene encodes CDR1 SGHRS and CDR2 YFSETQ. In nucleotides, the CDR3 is TGCGCCAGCACCCGGGACTGGGGTCAAGAGACCCAGTACTTC. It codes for CASTRDWGQETQYF.

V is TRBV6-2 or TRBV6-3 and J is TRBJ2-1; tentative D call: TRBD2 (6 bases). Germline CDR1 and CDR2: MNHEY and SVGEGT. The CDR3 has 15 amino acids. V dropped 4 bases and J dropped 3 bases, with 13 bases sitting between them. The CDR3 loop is CASSSPRGYYNEQFF. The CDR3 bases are TGTGCCAGCAGTTCCCCCCGGGGGTACTACAATGAGCAGTTCTTC.